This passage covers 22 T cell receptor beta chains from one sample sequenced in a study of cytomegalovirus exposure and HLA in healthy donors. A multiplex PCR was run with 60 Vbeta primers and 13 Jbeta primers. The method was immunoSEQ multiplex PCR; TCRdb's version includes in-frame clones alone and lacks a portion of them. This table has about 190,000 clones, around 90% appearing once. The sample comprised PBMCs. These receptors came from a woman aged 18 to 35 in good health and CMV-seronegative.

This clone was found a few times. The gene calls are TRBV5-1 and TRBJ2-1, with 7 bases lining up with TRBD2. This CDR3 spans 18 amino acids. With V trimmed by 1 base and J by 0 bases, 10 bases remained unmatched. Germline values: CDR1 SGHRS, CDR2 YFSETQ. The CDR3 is CASSLFASGRYSYNEQFF. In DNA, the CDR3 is TGCGCCAGCAGCTTGTTTGCTAGCGGAAGATACTCCTACAATGAGCAGTTCTTC.

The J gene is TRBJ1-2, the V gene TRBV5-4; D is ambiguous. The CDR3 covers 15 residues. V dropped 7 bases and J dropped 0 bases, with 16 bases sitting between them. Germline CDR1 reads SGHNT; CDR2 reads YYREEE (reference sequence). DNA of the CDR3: TGTGCCAGCTCGAGCAGAGTAACAGCTAACTATGGCTACACCTTC. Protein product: CASSSRVTANYGYTF.

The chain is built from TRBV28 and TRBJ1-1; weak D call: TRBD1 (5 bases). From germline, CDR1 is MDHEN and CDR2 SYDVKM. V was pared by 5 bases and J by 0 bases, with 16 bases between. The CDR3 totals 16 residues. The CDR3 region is CASSPTGGVMNTEAFF. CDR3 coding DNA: TGTGCCAGCAGTCCGACCGGGGGGGTCATGAACACTGAAGCTTTCTTT.

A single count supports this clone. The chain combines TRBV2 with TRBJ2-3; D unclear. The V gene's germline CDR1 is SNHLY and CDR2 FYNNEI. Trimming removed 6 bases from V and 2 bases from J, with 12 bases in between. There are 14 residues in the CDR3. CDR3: CASRKEAATDTQYF. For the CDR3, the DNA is TGTGCCAGCAGGAAAGAGGCAGCCACAGATACGCAGTATTTT.

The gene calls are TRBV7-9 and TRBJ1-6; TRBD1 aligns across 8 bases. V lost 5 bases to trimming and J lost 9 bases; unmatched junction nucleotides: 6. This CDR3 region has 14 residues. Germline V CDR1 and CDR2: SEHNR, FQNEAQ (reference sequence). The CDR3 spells CASSQGTGISPLHF. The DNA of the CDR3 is TGTGCCAGCAGCCAAGGGACAGGCATTTCACCCCTCCACTTT.

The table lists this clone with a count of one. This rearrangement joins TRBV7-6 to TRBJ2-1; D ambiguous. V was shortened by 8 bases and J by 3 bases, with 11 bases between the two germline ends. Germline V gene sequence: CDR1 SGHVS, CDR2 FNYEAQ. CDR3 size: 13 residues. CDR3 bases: TGTGCCAGCGGCACGGGTGACTACAATGAGCAGTTCTTC. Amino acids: CASGTGDYNEQFF.

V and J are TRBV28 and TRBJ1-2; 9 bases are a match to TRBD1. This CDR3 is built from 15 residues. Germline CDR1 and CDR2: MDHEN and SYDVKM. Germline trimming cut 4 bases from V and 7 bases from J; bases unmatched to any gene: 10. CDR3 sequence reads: CASSSHPDRGGGYTF. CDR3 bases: TGTGCCAGCAGTTCTCACCCGGACAGGGGTGGTGGCTACACCTTC.

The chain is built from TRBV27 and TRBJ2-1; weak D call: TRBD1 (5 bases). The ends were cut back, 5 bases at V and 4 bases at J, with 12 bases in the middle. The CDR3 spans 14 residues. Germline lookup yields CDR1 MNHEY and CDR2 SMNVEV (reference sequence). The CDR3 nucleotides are TGTGCCAGCAGTAAATCAGGGTTATACAATGAGCAGTTCTTC. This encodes CASSKSGLYNEQFF.

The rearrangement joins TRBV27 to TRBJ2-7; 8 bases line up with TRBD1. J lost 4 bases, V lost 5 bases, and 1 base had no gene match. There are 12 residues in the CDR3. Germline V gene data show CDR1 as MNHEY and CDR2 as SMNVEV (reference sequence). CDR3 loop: CASSGQGYEQYF. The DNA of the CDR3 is TGTGCCAGCAGTGGACAGGGATACGAGCAGTACTTC.

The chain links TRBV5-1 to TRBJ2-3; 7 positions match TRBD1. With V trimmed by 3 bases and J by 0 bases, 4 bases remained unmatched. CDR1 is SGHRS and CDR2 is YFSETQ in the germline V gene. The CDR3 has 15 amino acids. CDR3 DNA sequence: TGCGCCAGCAGCTCGATCAGGGGGAGCACAGATACGCAGTATTTT. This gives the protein CASSSIRGSTDTQYF.

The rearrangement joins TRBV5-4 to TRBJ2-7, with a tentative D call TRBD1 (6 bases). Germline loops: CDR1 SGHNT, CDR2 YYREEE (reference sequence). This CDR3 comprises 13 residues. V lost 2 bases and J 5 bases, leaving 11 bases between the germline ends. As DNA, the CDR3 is TGTGCCAGCAGCTTTACAGGGTTGCACGAGCAGTACTTC. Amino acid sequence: CASSFTGLHEQYF. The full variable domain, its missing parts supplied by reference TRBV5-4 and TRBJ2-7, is ETGVTQSPTHLIKTRGQQVTLRCSSQSGHNTVSWYQQALGQGPQFIFQYYREEENGRGNFPPRFSGLQFPNYSSELNVNALELDDSALYLCASSFTGLHEQYFGPGTRLTVT.

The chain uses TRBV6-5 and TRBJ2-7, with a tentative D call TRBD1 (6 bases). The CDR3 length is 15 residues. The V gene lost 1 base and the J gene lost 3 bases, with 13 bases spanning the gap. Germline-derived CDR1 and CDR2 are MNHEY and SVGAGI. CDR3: CASSYFRDNHYEQYF. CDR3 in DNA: TGTGCCAGCAGTTACTTCCGGGACAACCACTACGAGCAGTACTTC.

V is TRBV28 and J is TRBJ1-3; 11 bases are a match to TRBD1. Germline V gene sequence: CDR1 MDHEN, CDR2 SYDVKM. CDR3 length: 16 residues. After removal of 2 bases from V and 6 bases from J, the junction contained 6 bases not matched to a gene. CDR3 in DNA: TGTGCCAGCAGTTTACTCGGACAGGGGGCGTTAAACACCATATATTTT. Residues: CASSLLGQGALNTIYF.

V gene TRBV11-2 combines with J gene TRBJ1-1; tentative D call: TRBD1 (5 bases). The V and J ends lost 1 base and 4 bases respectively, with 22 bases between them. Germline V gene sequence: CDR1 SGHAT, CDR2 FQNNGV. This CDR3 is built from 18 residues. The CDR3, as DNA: TGTGCCAGCAGCTTAGGGGCGTCGGGTGGGGCGATTAGCACTGAAGCTTTCTTT. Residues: CASSLGASGGAISTEAFF.

CDR3 nucleotide sequence: TGTGCCAGCACTGCAGGACAGTCGAACACTGAAGCTTTCTTT. This sequence encodes CASTAGQSNTEAFF. This chain joins TRBV28 and TRBJ1-1; a possible D gene is TRBD1 (6 bases). Trimming pared 7 bases from V and 1 base from J, leaving 13 bases between. CDR3 length: 14 amino acids. CDR1 is MDHEN, CDR2 SYDVKM, per germline.

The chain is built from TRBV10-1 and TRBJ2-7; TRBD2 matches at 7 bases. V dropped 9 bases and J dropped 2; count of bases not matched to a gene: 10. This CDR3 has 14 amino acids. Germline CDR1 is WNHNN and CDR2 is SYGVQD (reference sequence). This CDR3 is CASKGGSGPYEQYF. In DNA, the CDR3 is TGCGCCAGTAAGGGAGGGAGCGGCCCCTACGAGCAGTACTTC.

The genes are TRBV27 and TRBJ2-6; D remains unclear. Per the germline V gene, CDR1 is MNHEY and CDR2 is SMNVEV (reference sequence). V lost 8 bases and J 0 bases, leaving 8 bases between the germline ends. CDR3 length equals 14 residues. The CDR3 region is CASGVTSGANVLTF. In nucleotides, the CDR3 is TGTGCCAGCGGAGTGACCTCTGGGGCCAACGTCCTGACTTTC.

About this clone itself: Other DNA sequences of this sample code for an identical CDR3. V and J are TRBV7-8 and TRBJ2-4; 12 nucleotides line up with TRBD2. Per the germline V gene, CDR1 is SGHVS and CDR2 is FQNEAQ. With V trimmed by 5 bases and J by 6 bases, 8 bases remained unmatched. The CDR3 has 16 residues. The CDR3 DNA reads TGTGCCAGCAGCGATCTAGCGGGAGGGCGGGGAAACATTCAGTACTTC. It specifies CASSDLAGGRGNIQYF.

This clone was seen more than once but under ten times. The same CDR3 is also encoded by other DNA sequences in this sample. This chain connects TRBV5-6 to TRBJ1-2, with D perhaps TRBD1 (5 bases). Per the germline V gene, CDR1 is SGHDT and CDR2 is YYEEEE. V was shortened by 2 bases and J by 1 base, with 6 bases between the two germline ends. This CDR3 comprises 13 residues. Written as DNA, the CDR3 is TGTGCCAGCAGCTTAAGGGGTAACTATGGCTACACCTTC. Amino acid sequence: CASSLRGNYGYTF.

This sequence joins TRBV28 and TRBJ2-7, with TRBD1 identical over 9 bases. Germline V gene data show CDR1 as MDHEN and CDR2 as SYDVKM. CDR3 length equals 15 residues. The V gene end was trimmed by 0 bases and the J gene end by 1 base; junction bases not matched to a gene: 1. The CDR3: CASSLWGQGSYEQYF. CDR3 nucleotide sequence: TGTGCCAGCAGTTTATGGGGACAGGGATCCTACGAGCAGTACTTC.

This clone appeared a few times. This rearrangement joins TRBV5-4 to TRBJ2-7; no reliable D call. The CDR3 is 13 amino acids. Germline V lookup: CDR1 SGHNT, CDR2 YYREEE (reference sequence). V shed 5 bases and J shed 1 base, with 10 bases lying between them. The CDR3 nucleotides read TGTGCCAGCAGTTCAGCGTTTTCCTACGAGCAGTACTTC. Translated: CASSSAFSYEQYF. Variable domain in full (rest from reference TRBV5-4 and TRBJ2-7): ETGVTQSPTHLIKTRGQQVTLRCSSQSGHNTVSWYQQALGQGPQFIFQYYREEENGRGNFPPRFSGLQFPNYSSELNVNALELDDSALYLCASSSAFSYEQYFGPGTRLTVT.

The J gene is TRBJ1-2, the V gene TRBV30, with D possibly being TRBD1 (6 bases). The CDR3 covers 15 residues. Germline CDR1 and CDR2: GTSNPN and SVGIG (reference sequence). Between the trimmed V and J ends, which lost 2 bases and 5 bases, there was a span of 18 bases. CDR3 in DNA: TGTGCCTGGAGTCTTTCGGGGGGGCGAGGGTATGGCTACACCTTC. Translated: CAWSLSGGRGYGYTF.